The entry that follows covers one T cell receptor (beta chain) sequence. What it recognizes is unknown. CDR3 length: 14 amino acids. Germline V lookup: CDR1 DFQATT, CDR2 SNEGSKA (reference sequence). V lost 6 bases, J lost 2 bases, and 7 bases stayed unmatched. These data belong to a study of T cells after yellow fever vaccination. TCRdb recomputed calls from the 5' RACE reads with MiXCR, one row per CDR3 protein. The repertoire has 450,000 to 650,000 distinct CDR3 sequences, roughly 14% of them found once; the top ten carry around 15%. General study points: Contaminants from the bulk population, in the form of abundant clonotypes, could be found in FACS-sorted repertoires. The secondary response was weaker but peaked faster, day 5 versus 15.

This clonotype originated in a man aged 25 to 40 who received the YFV17D yellow fever vaccine. This chain joins TRBV20-1 and TRBJ2-3, with TRBD1 matching 8 bases. The input for sequencing was PBMCs, taken on the day of the yellow fever booster vaccination. CDR3 coding DNA: TGCAGTGCACCTGACAGGGGAATCACAGATACGCAGTATTTT. As protein: CSAPDRGITDTQYF.